A selection of T cell receptor beta chains follows, all from one sample in a study of identical twins. TCRdb analysed the 5' RACE reads with MiXCR anew, one entry per CDR3 protein. The sample consists of around 480,000 distinct CDR3 sequences, approximately 14% of them appearing once. The data also belong to a second study, concerning yellow fever vaccine responses in identical twins.

Sequencing was performed on CD4+ T cells sorted from blood. The receptor set was obtained from a woman aged 18-30 years in good health. Each CDR3 is given with its conserved first and last residue. A D gene is named only where the DNA matches it firmly. Not all rows give a size; the values are once, few, many and, for expanded clones, a class.

J gene	clone size	V gene	D gene	CDR3 DNA	CDR3 protein
TRBJ2-7	.	TRBV20-1	TRBD1	TGCAGTGCTGACCCCGGGACAGGGGGCTTCTACGAGCAGTACTTC	CSADPGTGGFYEQYF
TRBJ2-5	.	TRBV20-1	.	TGCAGTGCTCTCACCGACAGACAAGAGACCCAGTACTTC	CSALTDRQETQYF
TRBJ2-2	many	TRBV4-3	TRBD2	TGTGCCAGCAGTCAGACTAGCGGGACGAACACCGGGGAGCTGTTTTTT	CASSQTSGTNTGELFF
TRBJ2-5	.	TRBV28	TRBD2	TGTGCCAGCCGACCCCCGGGACTAGGGCAAGAGACCCAGTACTTC	CASRPPGLGQETQYF
TRBJ2-3	few	TRBV4-1	TRBD2	TGCGCCAGCAGCCAAGCGGGAGGGCCAGCAGATACGCAGTATTTT	CASSQAGGPADTQYF
TRBJ2-7	.	TRBV3-1	.	TGTGCCAGCAGCCAAGTTTTCGATGGGACAACGTCCCTGCCCTCCTACGAGCAGTACTTC	CASSQVFDGTTSLPSYEQYF
TRBJ2-1	few	TRBV5-1	TRBD1	TGCGCCAGCAGCCAGACAGGGCCCTACAATGAGCAGTTCTTC	CASSQTGPYNEQFF
TRBJ2-1	.	TRBV6-2/TRBV6-3	.	TGTGCCAGCAGTTACTCGAGCAGGAATGAGCAGTTCTTC	CASSYSSRNEQFF
TRBJ2-3	few	TRBV5-1	.	TGCGCCAGCAGCTTGGAAGGGGTTAGGGGGGCGGATACAGATACGCAGTATTTT	CASSLEGVRGADTDTQYF
TRBJ2-7	few	TRBV4-1	.	TGCGCCAGCAGCCAGACCGGGACTGTGACCTACGAGCAGTACTTC	CASSQTGTVTYEQYF
TRBJ2-7	.	TRBV3-1	.	TGTGCCAGCAGCCAAGCACGGAAGACCTACGAGCAGTACTTC	CASSQARKTYEQYF
TRBJ2-7	.	TRBV20-1	.	TGCAGTGCTATATCATTACCCGCCTACGAGCAGTACTTC	CSAISLPAYEQYF
TRBJ2-1	.	TRBV9	TRBD2	TGTGCCAGCAGCGCCCTAGCGGGAGGATGGGATGAGCAGTTCTTC	CASSALAGGWDEQFF
TRBJ2-2	many	TRBV20-1	.	TGCAGTGCTCGGGGGACCGGGGAGCTGTTTTTT	CSARGTGELFF
TRBJ2-7	many	TRBV7-2	.	TGTGCCAGCAGCTGGAAGACTGTGGGGGGCTCCTACGAGCAGTACTTC	CASSWKTVGGSYEQYF
TRBJ2-3	many	TRBV7-2	.	TGTGCCAGCACCGAGGCTGTGGGGTCAGATACGCAGTATTTT	CASTEAVGSDTQYF
TRBJ1-1	few	TRBV20-1	.	TGCAGTGCAAAACAGGGTTACACTGAAGCTTTCTTT	CSAKQGYTEAFF
TRBJ1-4	many	TRBV25-1	TRBD1	TGTGCCAGCAGCAGAACTCAGGGGGCTAATGAAAAACTGTTTTTT	CASSRTQGANEKLFF
TRBJ2-5	many	TRBV4-1	.	TGCGCCAGCAGCCAAGGGACAGTTGGAGAGACCCAGTACTTC	CASSQGTVGETQYF
TRBJ2-7	few	TRBV5-1	.	TGCGCCAGCAGAACCTCTCTAGACTCCTACGAGCAGTACTTC	CASRTSLDSYEQYF
TRBJ2-5	few	TRBV4-2	.	TGTGCCAGCAGCCAAGGATCAAGAGGGGAAGAGACCCAGTACTTC	CASSQGSRGEETQYF
TRBJ2-7	many	TRBV6-2/TRBV6-3	.	TGTGCCAGCAGCTCCCCCGGACAAGTCTACGAGCAGTACTTC	CASSSPGQVYEQYF
TRBJ2-2	many	TRBV7-2	TRBD1	TGTGCCAGCAGCCCGACAGGGGGGGAGAAGACCGGGGAGCTGTTTTTT	CASSPTGGEKTGELFF
TRBJ2-3	many	TRBV18	.	TGTGCCAGCTTAGCCGGACCCGGCACAGATACGCAGTATTTT	CASLAGPGTDTQYF
TRBJ2-1	few	TRBV28	TRBD1	TGTGCCAGCGGCCAAACAGGGGGCCGAAATGAGCAGTTCTTC	CASGQTGGRNEQFF
TRBJ2-7	.	TRBV11-2	TRBD1	TGTGCCAGCAGCTTCCCGGGACAGGGGGCTTCCTACGAGCAGTACTTC	CASSFPGQGASYEQYF
TRBJ2-2	.	TRBV4-3	TRBD2	TGCGCCAGCAGCCGTCTGGGGGGGTTGGTAGCCGGGGAGCTGTTTTTT	CASSRLGGLVAGELFF
TRBJ2-1	.	TRBV6-8	.	TGTGCCAGCAGAATTAGCGCAACTGAGCAGTTCTTC	CASRISATEQFF
TRBJ2-6	.	TRBV3-1	.	TGTGCCAGCAGCCAAGTTCCCTCTGGGGCCAACGTCCTGACTTTC	CASSQVPSGANVLTF
TRBJ2-1	.	TRBV4-3	TRBD2	TGCGCCAGCAGCCAATCAATAGCGGGAGTGTGGAATGAGCAGTTCTTC	CASSQSIAGVWNEQFF
TRBJ2-5	few	TRBV11-2	TRBD2	TGTGCCAGTTCTACTAGCGGGAGAAGGATGGAGACCCAGTACTTC	CASSTSGRRMETQYF
TRBJ2-7	few	TRBV2	.	TGTGCCAGCAGTGAAGGTGGGGGAGTATGGCTGCACGAGCAGTACTTC	CASSEGGGVWLHEQYF
TRBJ2-2	.	TRBV6-5	TRBD2	TGTGCCAGCAGTTACCGGATGCAGCTAGCGGGTAGCACCGGGGAGCTGTTTTTT	CASSYRMQLAGSTGELFF
TRBJ2-7	many	TRBV10-3	TRBD2	TGTGCCGTGAACCCTAGCGGCTCCTACGAGCAGTACTTC	CAVNPSGSYEQYF
TRBJ2-1	many	TRBV3-1	TRBD2	TGTGCCAGCAGCCAAGACGTCGGGGGGAGTAGTATTAATGAGCAGTTCTTC	CASSQDVGGSSINEQFF
TRBJ2-5	.	TRBV19	TRBD1	TGTGCCAGTAGTAGCCGGGACAGGGAGACCCAGTACTTC	CASSSRDRETQYF
TRBJ2-7	few	TRBV3-1	.	TGTGCCAGCAGCCAAGGAAGACGGGTCTCCTACGAGCAGTACTTC	CASSQGRRVSYEQYF
TRBJ2-7	few	TRBV20-1	.	TGCAGTGCTAGATTGCGGTTCTCCTACGAGCAGTACTTC	CSARLRFSYEQYF